The source of this TCR beta chain is a study of identical twins. This clonotype was counted only a few times. MiXCR was run by TCRdb on the 5' RACE reads, yielding one entry per CDR3 protein. Here the sample spans hundreds of thousands of distinct CDR3 sequences, approximately 13% being singletons. Per germline, CDR1 SGHRS and CDR2 YFSETQ. J lost 3 bases, V lost 3 bases, and 9 bases had no gene match. The CDR3 has 15 residues. These same data were also listed under a study on yellow fever vaccine responses in identical twins.

The chain recombines TRBV5-1 with TRBJ2-7, with TRBD1 matching over 7 bases. The receptor's source is a woman aged 18 to 35 in good health. What was sequenced was PBMCs. Here the CDR3 DNA reads TGCGCCAGCAGCTCCAGGGGGTCGGAGTTCTACGAGCAGTACTTC. Translating gives CASSSRGSEFYEQYF.